These 9 T cell receptor beta chains share one sample of origin, sequenced in a study of blood T cell repertoires in COVID-19. Method: immunoSEQ multiplex PCR; TCRdb's copy keeps in-frame clones and lacks some. The data contain 150,000 to 250,000 clones, around 81% of them seen just once; the ten biggest clones take up approximately 7.9%. The sequencing sample was made of PBMCs or T cells enriched from blood (not recorded which). All receptors derive from a man in his forties who had recovered from COVID-19.

In its sample, this clone was seen a few times. The chain joins TRBV13 to TRBJ1-1, with D unclear. V lost 2 bases to trimming and J lost 3 bases, with 13 bases between them. The CDR3 has 15 amino acids. The V gene's germline CDR1 is PRHDT and CDR2 FYEKMQ (reference sequence). CDR3 sequence: CASSLSGSLDTEAFF. In DNA, the CDR3 is TGTGCCAGCAGCTTATCGGGGTCATTGGACACTGAAGCTTTCTTT.

The rearrangement links TRBV28 to TRBJ1-2; D remains ambiguous. With 4 bases removed from V and 2 bases from J, the gap between germline ends came to 5 bases. The germline V gene has CDR1 MDHEN and CDR2 SYDVKM. CDR3 length equals 12 residues. CDR3 sequence: CASSYNNYGYTF. CDR3 nucleotide sequence: TGTGCCAGCAGTTACAACAACTATGGCTACACCTTC.

V gene TRBV3-1 (or the pseudogene TRBV3-2) combines with J gene TRBJ1-1; D uncertain. The V gene's germline CDR1 is LGHDT and CDR2 YNNKEL (reference sequence). The CDR3 runs 13 residues. The V end was cut by 4 bases, the J end by 6 bases, with 12 bases between. The CDR3 DNA reads TGTGCCAGCAGCCCCCACCGTCAGTCTGAAGCTTTCTTT. It is translated as CASSPHRQSEAFF.

This sequence joins TRBV7-2 and TRBJ1-6; no clear D. The V and J ends lost 5 bases and 0 bases respectively, with 5 bases between them. The CDR3 is 14 residues long. Per the germline V gene, CDR1 is SGHTA and CDR2 is FQGNSA. The CDR3 nucleotides read TGTGCCAGCAGCGAGAGCTCCTATAATTCACCCCTCCACTTT. Encoded protein: CASSESSYNSPLHF. The whole variable domain, remainder taken from reference TRBV7-2 and TRBJ1-6, is GAGVSQSPSNKVTEKGKDVELRCDPISGHTALYWYRQSLGQGLEFLIYFQGNSAPDKSGLPSDRFSAERTGGSVSTLTIQRTQQEDSAVYLCASSESSYNSPLHFGNGTRLTVT.

The genes are TRBV18 and TRBJ1-1; unclear D gene. The CDR3 has 15 residues. The germline V gene encodes CDR1 KGHSH and CDR2 LQKENI. V lost 2 bases to trimming and J lost 2 bases, with 12 bases between them. CDR3 sequence reads: CASSPYAGDNTEAFF. The CDR3 DNA sequence: TGTGCCAGCTCACCATATGCGGGAGACAACACTGAAGCTTTCTTT.

The chain has TRBV30 and TRBJ2-5; 9 bases line up with TRBD2. The germline CDR1 and CDR2 sequences are GTSNPN and SVGIG (reference sequence). CDR3 length: 14 amino acids. V shed 1 base and J 4 bases; nucleotides not matched to a gene: 4. CDR3 sequence: CAWSAGLAGETQYF. DNA of the CDR3: TGTGCCTGGAGTGCGGGACTAGCCGGAGAGACCCAGTACTTC.

The chain links TRBV7-9 to TRBJ1-4; unclear D gene. CDR1 SEHNR and CDR2 FQNEAQ come from the germline V gene (reference sequence). V was clipped by 1 base and J by 4 bases, with 7 bases between them. This CDR3 has 14 amino acids. This CDR3 reads CASSLDGGNEKLFF. Here the CDR3 DNA reads TGTGCCAGCAGCTTAGATGGCGGTAATGAAAAACTGTTTTTT.

The chain couples TRBV4-1 to TRBJ1-1, with D uncertain. Trimming shortened V by 0 bases and J by 0 bases, and 17 bases separated the two germline ends. In germline, CDR1 is MGHRA, CDR2 YSYEKL. CDR3 length equals 18 residues. The CDR3 spells CASSQDRLFVRVNTEAFF. The CDR3 DNA reads as TGCGCCAGCAGCCAAGATCGCCTTTTTGTTCGGGTGAACACTGAAGCTTTCTTT.

This clone appeared once. This chain connects TRBV5-5 to TRBJ1-1; D perhaps matches TRBD1 (5 bases). Germline V gene data show CDR1 as SGHKS and CDR2 as YYEKEE (reference sequence). This CDR3 has 16 residues. The V end lost 1 base, the J end lost 1 base, and 14 bases lay between the germline ends. CDR3 sequence: CASSLKSGTGNTEAFF. The CDR3, as DNA: TGTGCCAGCAGCTTGAAGTCCGGGACTGGGAACACTGAAGCTTTCTTT.